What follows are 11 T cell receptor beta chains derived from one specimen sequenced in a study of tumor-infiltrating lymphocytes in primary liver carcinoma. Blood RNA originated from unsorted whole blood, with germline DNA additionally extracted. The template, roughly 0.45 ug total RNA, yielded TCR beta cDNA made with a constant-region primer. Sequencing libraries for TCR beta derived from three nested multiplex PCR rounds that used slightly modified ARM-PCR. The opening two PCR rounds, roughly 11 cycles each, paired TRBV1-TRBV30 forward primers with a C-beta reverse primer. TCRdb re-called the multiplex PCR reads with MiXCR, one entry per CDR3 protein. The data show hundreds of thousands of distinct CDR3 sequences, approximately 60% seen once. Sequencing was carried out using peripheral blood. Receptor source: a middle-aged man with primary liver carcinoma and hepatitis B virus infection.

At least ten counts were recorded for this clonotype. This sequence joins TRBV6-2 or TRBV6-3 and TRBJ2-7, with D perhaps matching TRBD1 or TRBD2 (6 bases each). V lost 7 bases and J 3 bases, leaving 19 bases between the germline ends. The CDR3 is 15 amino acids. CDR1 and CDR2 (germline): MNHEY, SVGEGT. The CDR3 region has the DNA TGTGCCAGCATCAAAGCCGGGGGCCTGAGCTACGAGCAGTACTTC. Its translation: CASIKAGGLSYEQYF.

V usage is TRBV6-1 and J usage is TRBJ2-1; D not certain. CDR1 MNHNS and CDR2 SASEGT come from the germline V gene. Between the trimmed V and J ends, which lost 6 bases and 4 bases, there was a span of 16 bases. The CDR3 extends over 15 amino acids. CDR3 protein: CASSGRDQSYNEQFF. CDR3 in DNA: TGTGCCAGCAGCGGACGAGACCAGTCGTACAATGAGCAGTTCTTC.

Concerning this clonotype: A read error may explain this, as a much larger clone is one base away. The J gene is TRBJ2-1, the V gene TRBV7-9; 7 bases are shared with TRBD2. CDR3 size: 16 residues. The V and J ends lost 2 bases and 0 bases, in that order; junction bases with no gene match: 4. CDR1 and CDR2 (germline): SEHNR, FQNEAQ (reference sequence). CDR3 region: CASSLSLAVSYNEQFF. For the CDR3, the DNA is TGTGCCAGCAGCTTAAGCCTAGCGGTCTCCTACAATGAGCAGTTCTTC.

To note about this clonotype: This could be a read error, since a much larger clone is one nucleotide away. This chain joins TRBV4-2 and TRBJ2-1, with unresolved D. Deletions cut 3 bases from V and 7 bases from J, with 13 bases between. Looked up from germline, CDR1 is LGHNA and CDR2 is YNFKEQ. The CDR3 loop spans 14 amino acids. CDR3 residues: CASSQARVWNEQFF. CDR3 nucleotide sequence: TGTGCCAGCAGCCAGGCGCGAGTTTGGAATGAGCAGTTCTTC.

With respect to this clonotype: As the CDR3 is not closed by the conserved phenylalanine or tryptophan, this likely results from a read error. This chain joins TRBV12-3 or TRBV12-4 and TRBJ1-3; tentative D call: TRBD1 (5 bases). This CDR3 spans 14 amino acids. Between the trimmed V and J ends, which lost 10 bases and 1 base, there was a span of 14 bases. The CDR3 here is CATSTQGSGNTIYS. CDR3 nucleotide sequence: TGTGCCACCTCTACTCAGGGATCTGGAAACACCATATATTCT.

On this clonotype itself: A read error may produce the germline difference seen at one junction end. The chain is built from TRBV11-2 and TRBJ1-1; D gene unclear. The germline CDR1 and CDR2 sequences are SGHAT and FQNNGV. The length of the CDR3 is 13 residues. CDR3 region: CASNLDHNTEAFF. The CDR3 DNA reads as TGTGCCAGCAACTTAGATCACAACACCGAAGCTTTCTTT.

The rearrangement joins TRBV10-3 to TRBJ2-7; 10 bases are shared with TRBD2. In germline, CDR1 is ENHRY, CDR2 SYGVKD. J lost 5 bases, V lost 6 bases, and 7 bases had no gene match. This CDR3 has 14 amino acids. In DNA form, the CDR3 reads TGTGCCATCAGAGGGTCTAGCGGGAGCAACGAGCAGTACTTC. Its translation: CAIRGSSGSNEQYF.

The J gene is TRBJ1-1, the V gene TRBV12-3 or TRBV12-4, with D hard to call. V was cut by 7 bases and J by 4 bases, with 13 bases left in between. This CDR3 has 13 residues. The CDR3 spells CASTLEGPTEAFF. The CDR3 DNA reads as TGTGCCAGCACCCTAGAGGGCCCCACTGAAGCTTTCTTT.

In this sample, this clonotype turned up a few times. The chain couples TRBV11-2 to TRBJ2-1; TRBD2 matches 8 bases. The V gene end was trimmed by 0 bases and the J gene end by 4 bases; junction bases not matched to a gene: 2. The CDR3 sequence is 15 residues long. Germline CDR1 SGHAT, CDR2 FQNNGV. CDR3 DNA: TGTGCCAGCAGCTTAGATCGGGAGGGTTACAATGAGCAGTTCTTC. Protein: CASSLDREGYNEQFF.

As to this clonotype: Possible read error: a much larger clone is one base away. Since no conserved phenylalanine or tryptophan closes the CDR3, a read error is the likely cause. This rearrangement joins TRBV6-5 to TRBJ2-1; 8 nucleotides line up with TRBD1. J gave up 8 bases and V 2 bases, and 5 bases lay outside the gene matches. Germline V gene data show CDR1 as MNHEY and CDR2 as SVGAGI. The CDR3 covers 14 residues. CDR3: CASSYPDRGHEQFL. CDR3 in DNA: TGTGCCAGCAGTTACCCTGACAGGGGCCATGAGCAGTTCCTC.

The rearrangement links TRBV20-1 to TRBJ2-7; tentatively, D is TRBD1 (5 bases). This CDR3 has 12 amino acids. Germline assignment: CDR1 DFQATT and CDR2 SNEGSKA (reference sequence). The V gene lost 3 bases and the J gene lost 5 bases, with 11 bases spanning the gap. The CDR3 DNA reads TGCAGTGCTAGTGGGGCTGGCCACGAGCAGTACTTC. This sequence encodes CSASGAGHEQYF.